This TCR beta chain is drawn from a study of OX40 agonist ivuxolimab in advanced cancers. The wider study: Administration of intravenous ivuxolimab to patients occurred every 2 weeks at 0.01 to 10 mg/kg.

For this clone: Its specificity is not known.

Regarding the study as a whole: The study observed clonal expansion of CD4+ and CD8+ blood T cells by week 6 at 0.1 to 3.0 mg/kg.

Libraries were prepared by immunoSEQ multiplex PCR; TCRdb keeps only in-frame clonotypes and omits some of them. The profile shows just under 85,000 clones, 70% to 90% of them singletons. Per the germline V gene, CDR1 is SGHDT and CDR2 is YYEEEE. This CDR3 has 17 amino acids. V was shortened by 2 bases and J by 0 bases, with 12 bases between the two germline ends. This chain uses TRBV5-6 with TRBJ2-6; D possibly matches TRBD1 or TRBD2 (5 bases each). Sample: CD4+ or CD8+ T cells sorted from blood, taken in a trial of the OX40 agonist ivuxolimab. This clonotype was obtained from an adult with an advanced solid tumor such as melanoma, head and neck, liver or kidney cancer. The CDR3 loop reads CASSFPGRSSGANVLTF. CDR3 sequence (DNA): TGTGCCAGCAGCTTCCCGGGACGGAGCTCTGGGGCCAACGTCCTGACTTTC.